This T cell receptor (beta chain) was retrieved from a study of regulatory T cells in long-lasting Graves disease. Overall study: Newly diagnosed Graves' patients had taken antithyroid drugs under 3 months.

Through Arm-PCR of CDR3 regions and iRepertoire HTBI primers, TCR beta libraries were built. MiXCR, applied by TCRdb to the multiplex PCR reads, yields one record per CDR3 protein. Of 350,000 to 400,000 distinct CDR3 sequences listed, around 15% are singletons. The CDR3 extends over 16 amino acids. From germline, CDR1 is PRHDT and CDR2 FYEKMQ (reference sequence). V lost 2 bases and J lost 3; bases outside the gene matches: 9. Overall study findings and caveats: Whereas roughly 1,000 public clonotypes were shared by new patients, persistent patients shared more, at 2,500 to 3,000.

This clonotype has a count of ten or more. Its target is unknown. Time point denoted: newly diagnosed GD, antithyroid drugs for less than 3 months. The TCR library used RNA extracted from PBMCs. The material sequenced was peripheral blood mononuclear cells (PBMCs), taken at new diagnosis, from a patient treated with antithyroid drugs. This sequence originates from a female donor with Graves disease. The rearrangement links TRBV13 to TRBJ1-2; 7 nucleotides line up with TRBD1. CDR3 nucleotides: TGTGCCAGCAGCTTAAGAGGGGGCGGATCCTACTATGGCTACACCTTC. Translated: CASSLRGGGSYYGYTF.